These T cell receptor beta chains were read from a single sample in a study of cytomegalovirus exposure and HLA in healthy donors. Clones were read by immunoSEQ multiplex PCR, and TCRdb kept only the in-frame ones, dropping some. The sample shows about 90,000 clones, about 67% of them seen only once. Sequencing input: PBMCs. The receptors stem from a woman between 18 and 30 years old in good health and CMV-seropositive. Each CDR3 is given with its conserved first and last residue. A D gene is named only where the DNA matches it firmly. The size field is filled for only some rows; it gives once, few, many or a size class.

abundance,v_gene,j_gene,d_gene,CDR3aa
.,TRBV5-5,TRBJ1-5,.,CASSLGGTGNQPQHF
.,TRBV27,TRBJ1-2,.,CASSFAGVHRANYGYTF
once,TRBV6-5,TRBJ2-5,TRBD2,CASHGGAGETQYF
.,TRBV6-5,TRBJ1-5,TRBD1,CASRGTGEGQPQHF
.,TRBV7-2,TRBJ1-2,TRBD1,CASSPGQGQGAYGYTF
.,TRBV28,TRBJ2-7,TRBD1,CASSLSWDRGYSYEQYF
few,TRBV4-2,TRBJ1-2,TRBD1,CASSQEEDRNYGYTF
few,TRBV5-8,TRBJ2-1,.,CASNPLRGAGNEQFF
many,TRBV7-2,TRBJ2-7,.,CASSQETPGVEQYF
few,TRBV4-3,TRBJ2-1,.,CASSPDRVPNEQFF
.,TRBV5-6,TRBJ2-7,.,CASSLVVTGEQYF
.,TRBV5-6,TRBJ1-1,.,CASSLGWGGTEAFF
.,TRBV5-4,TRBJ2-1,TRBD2,CASSLVAGGRNEQFF
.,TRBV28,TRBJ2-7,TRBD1,CASSLSDRGGYEQYF
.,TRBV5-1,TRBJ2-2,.,CASSTSGAGGELFF
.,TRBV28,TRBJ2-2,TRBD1,CASSQPDRDGGELFF
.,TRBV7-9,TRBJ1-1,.,CASSFTVNTEAFF
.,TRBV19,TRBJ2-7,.,CASSIDPNQGYEQYF
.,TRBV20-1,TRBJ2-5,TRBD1,CSATRGETQYF
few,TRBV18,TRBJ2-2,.,CASSPDFTTGELFF
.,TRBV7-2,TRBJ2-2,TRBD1,CASSYGSPGQENTGELFF
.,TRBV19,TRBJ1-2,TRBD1,CASSSSGQGPGYTF
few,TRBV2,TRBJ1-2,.,CASKHLTDNYGYTF
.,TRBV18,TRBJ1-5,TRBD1,CASSPRQGPANQPQHF
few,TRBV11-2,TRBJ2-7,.,CASRPQGRLYEQYF
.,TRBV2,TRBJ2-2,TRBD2,CASRGDYPLSGELFF
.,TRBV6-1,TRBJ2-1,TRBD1,CASRNTGGGNNEQFF
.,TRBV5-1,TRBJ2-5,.,CASSSSLLQETQYF
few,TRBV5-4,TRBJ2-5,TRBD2,CASSLRLADQETQYF
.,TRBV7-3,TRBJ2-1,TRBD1,CASSSPGTGFEQFF
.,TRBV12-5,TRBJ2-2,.,CASGLGPGVGGELFF
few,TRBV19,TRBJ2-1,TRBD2,CASSTPPRLAGGTNEQFF
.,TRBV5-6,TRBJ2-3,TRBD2,CASSFLAGHEDTQYF
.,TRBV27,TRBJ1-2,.,CASSELTNYGYTF
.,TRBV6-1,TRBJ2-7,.,CASSSGPLSYEQYF
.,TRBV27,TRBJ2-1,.,CASSLGAEQFF
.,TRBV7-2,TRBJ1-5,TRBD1,CASGLRQGPNQPQHF
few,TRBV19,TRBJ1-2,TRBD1,CASSIDATGFYGYTF
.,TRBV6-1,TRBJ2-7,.,CASSVEGYEQYF
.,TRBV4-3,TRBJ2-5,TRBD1,CASSQGQGGQGETQYF
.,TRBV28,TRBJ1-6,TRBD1,CASTIQGAGSPLHF
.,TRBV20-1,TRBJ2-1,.,CSAEIGQFF
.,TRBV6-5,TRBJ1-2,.,CASSYSQARYGYTF
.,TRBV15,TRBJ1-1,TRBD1,CATSRNQGAGTEAFF
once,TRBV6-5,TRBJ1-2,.,CASTYSRGDYTF
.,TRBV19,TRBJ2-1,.,CASSMGDSSYNEQFF
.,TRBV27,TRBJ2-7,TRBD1,CASSSIGTVHQGEQYF
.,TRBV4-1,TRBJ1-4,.,CASSHLTGGYEKLFF
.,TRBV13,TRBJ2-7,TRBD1,CASSLGQGGREQYF
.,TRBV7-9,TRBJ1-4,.,CASSLAAAKGLKLFF
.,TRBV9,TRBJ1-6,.,CASSVSDNSPLHF
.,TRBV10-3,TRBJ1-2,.,CAKVGGKYGYTF
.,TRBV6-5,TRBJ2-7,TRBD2,CASSPSGINSYEQYF
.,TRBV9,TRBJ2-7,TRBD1,CASSVQLRGRIYEQYF
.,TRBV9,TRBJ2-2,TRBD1,CASSVGQGAGELFF
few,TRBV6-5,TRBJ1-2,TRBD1,CASSSAGTGNYGYTF
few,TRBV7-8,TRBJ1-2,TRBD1,CASAFRGQGNGYTF